This is a list of T cell receptor beta chains from one sample in a study of T cells in Graves' hyperthyroidism and ophthalmopathy. TCRdb re-called the multiplex PCR reads with MiXCR, one entry per CDR3 protein. The data hold 340,000 or so distinct CDR3 sequences, with 15% to 20% observed a single time. The sequencing sample was made of blood. The origin of the receptors is a woman aged 45 to 65 with Graves' hyperthyroidism. Each CDR3 is given with its conserved first and last residue. D genes are given only for firm matches. Size tells how often a clone was seen (once, few, many) or the class of an expanded clone, and some rows leave it out.

cdr3_nt cdr3_aa clone_size cdr3_length j_call v_call d_call
TGTGCCTGGAGTGGATCTAGCGGTTACACAGATACGCAGTATTTT CAWSGSSGYTDTQYF few 15 TRBJ2-3 TRBV30 TRBD2
TGTGCCAGTAGTCCCCTGACAGGGAAGGGGCCTGAAGCTTTCTTT CASSPLTGKGPEAFF . 15 TRBJ1-1 TRBV19 TRBD1
TGCAGTGCTAGACCGGATGGCTACACCTTC CSARPDGYTF many 10 TRBJ1-2 TRBV20-1 .
TGCGCCAGCAGCGTGGGACAGGAAGGGGACACCATATATTTT CASSVGQEGDTIYF many 14 TRBJ1-3 TRBV5-1 TRBD1
TGTGCCACCAGTGATTCAGGGGGGACCTACGAGCAGTACTTC CATSDSGGTYEQYF many 14 TRBJ2-7 TRBV24-1 .
TGCGCCAGCAGTTTCAAAGGACAGGGAGAGACCCAGTACTTC CASSFKGQGETQYF . 14 TRBJ2-5 TRBV5-1 TRBD1
TGTGCAACCCCCCAGGAGGCGGGAGAGGAGGGAAAAGAGACCCAGTACTTC CATPQEAGEEGKETQYF many 17 TRBJ2-5 TRBV12-3/TRBV12-4 TRBD2
TGCAGTGCTAGAGATCCGACGGGGGCCAGTGGGGACATTCAGTACTTC CSARDPTGASGDIQYF many 16 TRBJ2-4 TRBV20-1 .
TGCAGTGCTAGAGATTCCGGAGCGACTAGCACAGATACGCAGTATTTT CSARDSGATSTDTQYF many 16 TRBJ2-3 TRBV20-1 .
TGTGCCAGCAGCTCGACAGGGAGCGGCGGGAGAACCCAAGAGACCCAGTACTTC CASSSTGSGGRTQETQYF . 18 TRBJ2-5 TRBV5-6 .
TGTGCCAGCGACAGGGGGTTTAATCAGCCCCAGCATTTT CASDRGFNQPQHF few 13 TRBJ1-5 TRBV12-3/TRBV12-4 TRBD1
TGTGCCAGCAGGAATGCCAACTATCAGCCCCAGCATTTT CASRNANYQPQHF . 13 TRBJ1-5 TRBV28 .
TGTGCCTGGAGTAAGGGATTGGGCGGATGGGGGGAGCTGTTTTTT CAWSKGLGGWGELFF . 15 TRBJ2-2 TRBV30 .
TGTGCCACCAGCAGTCCCGCGCAGGGCCTATCCGGAAACACCATATATTTT CATSSPAQGLSGNTIYF few 17 TRBJ1-3 TRBV15 .
TGCAGTGCTAGCAAAATCGAGGGGGGCACAGATACGCAGTATTTT CSASKIEGGTDTQYF . 15 TRBJ2-3 TRBV20-1 .
TGTGCCAGCAGCGTAATTCTAGCGGGAGTAGCTATAGAGACCCAGTACTTC CASSVILAGVAIETQYF . 17 TRBJ2-5 TRBV3-1 TRBD2
TGTGCCAGCAGTTTCCCGGAGGGAGAGACCCAGTACTTC CASSFPEGETQYF . 13 TRBJ2-5 TRBV12-3/TRBV12-4 .
TGTGCCAGCAGCCAAGATTTCCAGGATGAAGCTTTCTTT CASSQDFQDEAFF many 13 TRBJ1-1 TRBV3-1 .
TGTGCCAATTCCAGGGGACACGAGGAGACCCAGTACTTC CANSRGHEETQYF few 13 TRBJ2-5 TRBV10-3 .
TGTGCCAGCAGTACAGGGGATTGGGATACGCAGTATTTT CASSTGDWDTQYF many 13 TRBJ2-3 TRBV2 TRBD1
TGTGCCAGCAGCCAAGATCGAACGTCGTTGGATACGCAGTATTTT CASSQDRTSLDTQYF few 15 TRBJ2-3 TRBV3-1 .
TGTGCCAGCAGCTCTAGAAGAGATACGCAGTATTTT CASSSRRDTQYF many 12 TRBJ2-3 TRBV11-2 .
TGCAGTGCTAGAGTCTCAGCTCGACAGGTTGGTCTCTACGAGCAGTACTTC CSARVSARQVGLYEQYF many 17 TRBJ2-7 TRBV20-1 .
TGCAGTGCTAAGGGCTCTGGGCTAGTATACACAGATACGCAGTATTTT CSAKGSGLVYTDTQYF many 16 TRBJ2-3 TRBV20-1 .
TGTGCCAGCAGTTTATGGAGGGAAGGAGCTTTCTTT CASSLWREGAFF few 12 TRBJ1-1 TRBV28 .
TGTGCCAGCAGTTTCCGGGACAGGGGCGTCGAGCAGTACTTC CASSFRDRGVEQYF . 14 TRBJ2-7 TRBV28 TRBD1
TGTGCCAGCAGTGGTGGACCCAAGCTGTTTTTT CASSGGPKLFF few 11 TRBJ2-2 TRBV2 .
TGTGCCAGCAGCTTGGTTTTAGGGATGGACTATGGCTACACCTTC CASSLVLGMDYGYTF few 15 TRBJ1-2 TRBV5-4 .
TGTGCCAGCGTGGGAGCGGGGAGCAACGAGCAGTACTTC CASVGAGSNEQYF many 13 TRBJ2-7 TRBV2 TRBD2
TGTGCCAGCAGTGGGACAGGGAGGGGGAGCACCGGGGAGCTGTTTTTT CASSGTGRGSTGELFF few 16 TRBJ2-2 TRBV12-3/TRBV12-4 TRBD1
TGCAGTGCTAGGACAGGGAATTCCAATCAGCCCCAGCATTTT CSARTGNSNQPQHF few 14 TRBJ1-5 TRBV20-1 TRBD1
TGTGCCAGCAGCTTGGGAGGGTACTACAATGAGCAGTTCTTC CASSLGGYYNEQFF many 14 TRBJ2-1 TRBV5-5 .
TGTGCCAGCAGCCCCCTAGGGGCAGGTGCTGGAGAGACCCAGTACTTC CASSPLGAGAGETQYF few 16 TRBJ2-5 TRBV5-4 .
TGCAGTGCTAGAGATACGTCGGGAACAAACTGGTCTTTCTTT CSARDTSGTNWSFF few 14 TRBJ1-1 TRBV20-1 .
TGCAGCGTTGGGACAGGGCGGAACAATGAGCAGTTCTTC CSVGTGRNNEQFF . 13 TRBJ2-1 TRBV29-1 TRBD1
TGTGCCAGCAGCTTAGAGGGGGGGGGAGCGGGGGGGACGGAGACCCAGTACTTC CASSLEGGGAGGTETQYF . 18 TRBJ2-5 TRBV7-2 TRBD2
TGCGCCAGCAGCTTGGCCATCGGGGAGAGAGAGACCCAGTACTTC CASSLAIGERETQYF . 15 TRBJ2-5 TRBV5-1 .
TGCGCCAGCAGCTGGACAGGAGACCTCTATAATTCACCCCTCCACTTT CASSWTGDLYNSPLHF few 16 TRBJ1-6 TRBV5-1 TRBD1
TGCGCCAGCAGCTTGGTGTTAGCGGGGAAATCAGATACGCAGTATTTT CASSLVLAGKSDTQYF . 16 TRBJ2-3 TRBV5-1 TRBD2
TGTGCCAGCAGTGCGGGACAGGGGGCGCGGGGCTACACCTTC CASSAGQGARGYTF few 14 TRBJ1-2 TRBV12-3/TRBV12-4 TRBD1
TGTGCCAGCAGAGACGGGGTTGAAGCTTTCTTT CASRDGVEAFF few 11 TRBJ1-1 TRBV5-4 .
TGTGCCAGCAGTGAAGGGACAGGGGCTCGGGAGACCCAGTACTTC CASSEGTGARETQYF many 15 TRBJ2-5 TRBV2 TRBD1
TGTGCCAGCAGTCTTAGGATACAACAGAACGAGCAGTACTTC CASSLRIQQNEQYF many 14 TRBJ2-7 TRBV12-3/TRBV12-4 .
TGTGCCAGCAGCCAAGGCCCGGGCAGCGGGAGGGCCGGGGAGCAGTTCTTC CASSQGPGSGRAGEQFF many 17 TRBJ2-1 TRBV3-1 TRBD2